This entry describes one T cell receptor beta chain. The record originates from a study of radiation and T cells in renal cell carcinoma. Treatment given: 15 Gy SBRT to primary tumor, nephrectomy 4 weeks later. Nephrectomy followed 15 Gy stereotactic body radiation by 4 weeks. Clones were sequenced by immunoSEQ multiplex PCR, and TCRdb holds only the in-frame ones, with some missing. The sample carries under 20,000 clones, approximately 62% recorded once. The J segment lost 6 bases and the V segment lost 0 bases, leaving 9 bases of the junction unmatched. The CDR3 runs to 17 residues. Germline loops: CDR1 SGHKS, CDR2 YYEKEE (reference sequence).

Material: tumor tissue, obtained from a patient whose treatment included radiotherapy and nephrectomy. The chain couples TRBV5-5 to TRBJ2-2; 9 bases are a match to TRBD1. The sequence came from a woman in her 70s with renal cell carcinoma. The CDR3 bases are TGTGCCAGCAGCTTGGTTCCTACAGGGGGCGGCCCCGGGGAGCTGTTTTTT. Protein product: CASSLVPTGGGPGELFF.